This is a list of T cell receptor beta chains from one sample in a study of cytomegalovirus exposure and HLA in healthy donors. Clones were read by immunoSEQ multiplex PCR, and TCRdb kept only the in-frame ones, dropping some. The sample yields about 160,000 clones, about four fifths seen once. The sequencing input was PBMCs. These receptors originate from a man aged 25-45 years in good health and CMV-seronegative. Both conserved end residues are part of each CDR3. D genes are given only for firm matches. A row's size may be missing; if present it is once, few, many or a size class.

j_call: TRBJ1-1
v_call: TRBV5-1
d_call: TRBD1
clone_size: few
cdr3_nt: TGCGCCAGCAGCTTAGGGACAGGGTACCGAATCACTGAAGCTTTCTTT
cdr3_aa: CASSLGTGYRITEAFF

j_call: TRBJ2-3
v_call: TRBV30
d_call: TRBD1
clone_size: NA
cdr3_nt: TGTGCCTGGACCGCGACAGGGGACACAGATACGCAGTATTTT
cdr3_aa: CAWTATGDTDTQYF

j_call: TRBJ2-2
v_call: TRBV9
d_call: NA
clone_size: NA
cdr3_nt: TGTGCCAGCAGCGTAATAGCGGAGAGCACCGGGGAGCTGTTTTTT
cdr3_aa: CASSVIAESTGELFF

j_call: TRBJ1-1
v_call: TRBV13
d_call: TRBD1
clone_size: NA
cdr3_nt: TGTGCCAGCAGCGGAGGGGACAGGCCAGCCCCTGAAGCTTTCTTT
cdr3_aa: CASSGGDRPAPEAFF

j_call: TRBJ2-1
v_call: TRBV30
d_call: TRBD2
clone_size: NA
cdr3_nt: TGTGCCTGGAGTGCCCGGACTAGCGGGAGGGCCGTTGAGCAGTTCTTC
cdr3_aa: CAWSARTSGRAVEQFF

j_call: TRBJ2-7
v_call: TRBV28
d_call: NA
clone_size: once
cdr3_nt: TGTGCCAGCAGTCCCCGAGGCGAGCAGTACTTC
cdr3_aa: CASSPRGEQYF

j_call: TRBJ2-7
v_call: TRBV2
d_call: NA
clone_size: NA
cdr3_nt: TGTGCCATCAGGGAGGGGGCGCGCTACGAGCAGTACTTC
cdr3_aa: CAIREGARYEQYF

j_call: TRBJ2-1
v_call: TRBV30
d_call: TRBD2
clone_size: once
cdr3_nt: TGTGCCTGGGCTAGCGGTCTATTTGAGGGCTCCTACAATGAGCAGTTCTTC
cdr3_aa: CAWASGLFEGSYNEQFF

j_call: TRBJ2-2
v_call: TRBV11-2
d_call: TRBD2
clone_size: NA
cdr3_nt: TGTGCCAGCACCCCGGGACTAGCGGGAGTGGGGGAGCTGTTTTTT
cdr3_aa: CASTPGLAGVGELFF

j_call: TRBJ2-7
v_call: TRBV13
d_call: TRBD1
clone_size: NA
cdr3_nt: TGTGCCAGCAGCCTTACCGGGACAGGGTCCTACGAGCAGTACTTC
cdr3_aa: CASSLTGTGSYEQYF

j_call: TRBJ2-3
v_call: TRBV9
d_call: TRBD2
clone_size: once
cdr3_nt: TGTGCCAGCAGCTTGGGACTAGGGGTTTCTCCGCAGTATTTT
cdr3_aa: CASSLGLGVSPQYF

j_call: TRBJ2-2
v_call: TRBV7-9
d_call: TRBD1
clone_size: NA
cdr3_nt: TGTTCCAGCAGCTTAGGGACAGGAACGAACACCGGGGAGCTGTTTTTT
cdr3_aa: CSSSLGTGTNTGELFF

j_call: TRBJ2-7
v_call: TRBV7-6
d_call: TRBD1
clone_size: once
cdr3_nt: TGTGCCAGCAGCTTAGCCTCAGACAGGGATACCTACGAGCAGTACTTC
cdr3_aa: CASSLASDRDTYEQYF

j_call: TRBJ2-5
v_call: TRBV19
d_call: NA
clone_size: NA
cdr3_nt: TGTGCCAGTAGTGGGGGGGCAAGCGCCCAAGAGACCCAGTACTTC
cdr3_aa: CASSGGASAQETQYF